This T cell receptor beta chain is drawn from a study of T cell repertoires in cytomegalovirus infection. Study background: Signatures in public TCR beta sequences pointed to both CMV infection and matching HLA type.

The CDR3 is 17 amino acids. Between the trimmed V and J ends, which lost 4 bases and 1 base, there was a span of 17 bases. The germline gives CDR1 SGDLS, CDR2 YYNGEE. Using its own MiXCR run on the reads, TCRdb lists one record per CDR3 protein. The data show around 800,000 distinct CDR3 sequences, approximately 30% seen once. On this clonotype: Its antigen is undetermined.

The TCR was taken from a human donor in good health (CMV status not recorded). Some clones in this sample may be carry-over from other donors' samples. Sequencing used cultured CD8+ T cells from PBMCs, obtained from culture after CMV antigen stimulation. V and J are TRBV9 and TRBJ2-2; D assignment may be TRBD1 or TRBD2 (6 bases each). The CDR3 spells CASSIREGGLNTGELFF. The CDR3 bases are TGTGCCAGCAGCATCCGCGAGGGGGGACTGAACACCGGGGAGCTGTTTTTT.